The present entry profiles one T cell receptor beta chain with its context. This receptor's antigen is unknown. No per-base quality is available; no much larger clone lies one base away. Repertoires were sampled repeatedly over the course of chemoradiotherapy, so clonal expansion could be followed in the tumor microenvironment. There are 13 amino acids in the CDR3, from cysteine to phenylalanine inclusive. Here the CDR3 DNA is all that survives: 39 bases in frame from base 1. CDR1 and CDR2 (SGHVS, FNYEAQ) derive from the germline V gene. V is cut by 1 base and J by 4 bases, and the space between the germline ends is 8 bases. Library preparation was by the immunoSEQ multiplex PCR assay. TCRdb re-hosts the immuneACCESS table, in-frame sequences only. Its copies lack some clones; in the studies checked, an unresolved V gene accounts for under half of them, and the cause for the rest is not known. For this sample there are more than 10,000 clones; around 71% appear just once. The ten largest clones take up approximately 16% of the sample.

This sample is part of a study of chemoradiotherapy in HPV16-positive cancers (dated by TCRdb to between 2021 and 2024). Looking at the study overall: Candidate HPV-specific T-cell clones and common TCR motifs were defined by functional T-cell assays performed on cells from a couple of HPV16-positive patients. Next, the candidate HPV-specific TCRs and motifs were followed in TCR repertoires from about 90 patients with HPV-related cancers. The study asked whether T-cell immunity to the HPV oncoproteins E6 and E7 changes during chemoradiotherapy and whether this immunity affects survival. Points the paper makes about the study in general: In HPV16-positive patients, expansion of HPV-responsive T cells during chemoradiotherapy was associated with improved recurrence-free survival. The functional definition of HPV-specific T cells was derived from only two HPV16-positive patients, and the survival association was reported for HPV16-positive patients. Expansion of candidate HPV-specific clones and E7-related TCR motifs was observed in the tumor microenvironment during treatment, whereas no such expansion was observed for non-HPV-specific T cells.

The chain uses TRBV7-6 and TRBJ2-7; no D gene is confidently identified. The receptor comes from a human donor with HPV-associated anogenital cancer. The specimen was obtained from a patient who underwent chemoradiotherapy. The CDR3 protein sequence reads: CASSLGPVYEQYF. Read as DNA, the sequence is TGTGCCAGCAGCTTAGGCCCGGTATACGAGCAGTACTTC.